These 10 T cell receptor beta chains share one sample of origin, sequenced in a study of blood T cell repertoires in COVID-19. TCRdb's table, derived via immunoSEQ multiplex PCR, lists solely in-frame clones and lacks some. The table shows 110,000 or so clones, with approximately 91% occurring only once. Input material: peripheral blood. These receptors were collected from a woman aged 65 to 85 who had recovered from COVID-19.

The chain employs TRBV9 and TRBJ2-6; 7 nucleotides agree with TRBD2. Germline lookup yields CDR1 SGDLS and CDR2 YYNGEE. V was pared by 4 bases and J by 0 bases, with 7 bases of the junction left unmatched. The CDR3 has 17 residues. The CDR3 region has the DNA TGTGCCAGCAGCCCCGGGGAGGGTCTCTCTGGGGCCAACGTCCTGACTTTC. This gives the protein CASSPGEGLSGANVLTF.

The chain couples TRBV28 to TRBJ1-5; D possibly corresponds to TRBD1 (5 bases). The V end lost 6 bases, the J end lost 4 bases, and 16 bases lay between the germline ends. This CDR3 comprises 15 residues. Germline V gives CDR1 MDHEN, CDR2 SYDVKM. The CDR3 DNA is TGTGCCAGCAGCACCTGGGCACGGGGGAATCAGCCCCAGCATTTT. Protein product: CASSTWARGNQPQHF.

The V gene is TRBV5-1, the J gene TRBJ2-1, with 13 bases lining up with TRBD2. Trimming cost V 4 bases and J 9 bases; bases outside gene matches: 7. The CDR3 has 15 residues. CDR1 is SGHRS, CDR2 YFSETQ, per germline. CDR3: CASSPAGLAGIEQFF. The CDR3 DNA is TGCGCCAGCAGCCCGGCGGGACTAGCGGGGATTGAGCAGTTCTTC.

This chain joins TRBV9 and TRBJ2-3; a weak D match, TRBD1 (6 bases). The CDR3 extends over 15 amino acids. V was clipped by 0 bases and J by 2 bases, with 10 bases between them. CDR1 and CDR2 (germline): SGDLS, YYNGEE. The CDR3 loop reads CASSVVQGFTDTQYF. The CDR3 nucleotides are TGTGCCAGCAGCGTAGTGCAGGGGTTCACAGATACGCAGTATTTT.

This chain links TRBV4-2 with TRBJ1-3; D not resolved. V dropped 1 base and J dropped 0 bases, with 10 bases sitting between them. CDR1 and CDR2 from the germline V gene are LGHNA and YNFKEQ. The CDR3 is 16 amino acids. CDR3 sequence reads: CASSQASVFSGNTIYF. The CDR3 coding sequence is TGTGCCAGCAGCCAAGCCTCAGTCTTCTCTGGAAACACCATATATTTT.

V gene TRBV7-9 combines with J gene TRBJ2-3, with TRBD1 matching over 9 bases. The CDR3 consists of 19 residues. Germline V gene sequence: CDR1 SEHNR, CDR2 FQNEAQ (reference sequence). J was trimmed by 0 bases and V by 5 bases; bases with no gene match: 15. The CDR3 loop reads CASSPLAGDREGSTDTQYF. Written as DNA, the CDR3 is TGTGCCAGCAGCCCACTGGCGGGGGACAGGGAAGGAAGCACAGATACGCAGTATTTT. Full variable domain (remainder filled in from reference TRBV7-9 and TRBJ2-3): DTGVSQNPRHKITKRGQNVTFRCDPISEHNRLYWYRQTLGQGPEFLTYFQNEAQLEKSRLLSDRFSAERPKGSFSTLEIQRTEQGDSAMYLCASSPLAGDREGSTDTQYFGPGTRLTVL.

The chain has TRBV5-5 and TRBJ1-4; 7 positions match TRBD1. With V trimmed by 5 bases and J by 8 bases, 12 bases remained unmatched. The V gene's germline CDR1 is SGHKS and CDR2 YYEKEE (reference sequence). The CDR3 loop spans 15 amino acids. CDR3 in DNA: TGTGCCAGCAGTTTAAATCCTGACAGGGTCGAAAAACTGTTTTTT. It specifies CASSLNPDRVEKLFF.

This chain connects TRBV4-2 to TRBJ2-5; D perhaps matches TRBD2 (5 bases). The CDR3 extends over 15 amino acids. Trimming removed 0 bases from V and 9 bases from J, with 17 bases in between. The germline gives CDR1 LGHNA, CDR2 YNFKEQ. CDR3 region: CASSQEAGVRVSQYF. As DNA, the CDR3 is TGTGCCAGCAGCCAAGAAGCCGGGGTGAGGGTGTCCCAGTACTTC.

This clone was observed a handful of times. The CDR3 sequence is CASSRRDRDYEQYF. As DNA, the CDR3 is TGTGCCAGCAGCCGCCGAGACAGGGACTACGAGCAGTACTTC. The rearrangement joins TRBV4-2 to TRBJ2-7; 7 positions agree with TRBD1. The CDR3 sequence is 14 residues long. CDR1 and CDR2 (germline): LGHNA, YNFKEQ. J was trimmed by 3 bases and V by 4 bases; bases with no gene match: 6.

The CDR3 bases are TGTGCCAGCAGCTTAGGACTAGCGGGAGATACGCAGTATTTT. Translation gives CASSLGLAGDTQYF. V usage is TRBV5-8 and J usage is TRBJ2-3; 11 nucleotides line up with TRBD2. Looked up from germline, CDR1 is SGHTS and CDR2 is YDEGEE. The CDR3 length is 14 residues. The junction had 1 base not matched to a gene; V was cut back by 2 bases and J by 5 bases.